A selection of T cell receptor beta chains follows, all from one sample in a study of blood T cell repertoires in COVID-19. Measured with immunoSEQ multiplex PCR; TCRdb has only the in-frame clones, and not every one. The repertoire includes around 190,000 clones, about 88% of them detected once, and 1% to 1.4% sits in the top ten. Sequencing was done on a sample of peripheral blood. Receptors were obtained from a man aged 30-40 years with acute or convalescent COVID-19. CDR3s include the opening cysteine and the closing phenylalanine or tryptophan. The D gene is left open where the match is weak. Not every row has a clone size; where given, it reads once, few, many or a size class.

TRBV19	14	TRBD1	NA	TRBJ2-1	CASSPGQSYNEQFF	TGTGCCAGTAGCCCGGGACAGTCCTACAATGAGCAGTTCTTC
TRBV19	13	NA	NA	TRBJ1-1	CASSPYREPEAFF	TGTGCCAGTAGCCCCTACAGGGAACCTGAAGCTTTCTTT
TRBV5-1	13	NA	NA	TRBJ2-3	CASSRGGTDTQYF	TGCGCCAGCAGCCGGGGAGGCACAGATACGCAGTATTTT
TRBV15	17	NA	NA	TRBJ1-5	CATSREGGGRRSQPQHF	TGTGCCACCAGCAGAGAAGGGGGGGGCAGGAGGAGTCAGCCCCAGCATTTT
TRBV19	13	TRBD1	once	TRBJ2-3	CASRDRGSDTQYF	TGTGCCAGCCGGGACAGGGGATCAGATACGCAGTATTTT
TRBV14	14	NA	once	TRBJ1-5	CASSQGRGNQPQHF	TGTGCCAGCAGCCAAGGACGGGGGAATCAGCCCCAGCATTTT
TRBV27	18	NA	NA	TRBJ2-4	CASSFRLTGEGAKNIQYF	TGTGCCAGCAGTTTTCGGCTGACTGGTGAAGGAGCCAAAAACATTCAGTACTTC
TRBV2	15	TRBD1	NA	TRBJ2-2	CASSERGRHTGELFF	TGTGCCAGCAGTGAGAGGGGGCGTCACACCGGGGAGCTGTTTTTT
TRBV3-1/TRBV3-2	13	TRBD1	NA	TRBJ2-2	CASSPQGAGELFF	TGTGCCAGCAGCCCACAGGGGGCCGGGGAGCTGTTTTTT
TRBV7-2	14	NA	once	TRBJ2-1	CASRARDSSNEQFF	TGTGCCAGTCGTGCCCGGGACTCCAGCAATGAGCAGTTCTTC
TRBV12-3/TRBV12-4	13	TRBD1	NA	TRBJ2-7	CASSFDRANEQYF	TGTGCCAGCAGTTTTGACAGGGCCAACGAGCAGTACTTC
TRBV2	11	NA	NA	TRBJ1-2	CASRRDYGYTF	TGTGCCAGCCGGAGAGACTATGGCTACACCTTC
TRBV6-6	18	NA	few	TRBJ1-3	CASSRYGARGISGNTIYF	TGTGCCAGCAGTCGGTATGGGGCCAGGGGAATCTCTGGAAACACCATATATTTT
TRBV3-1/TRBV3-2	20	TRBD2	NA	TRBJ2-2	CASSQLGLGLAGGRAGELFF	TGTGCCAGCAGCCAACTAGGGTTGGGACTAGCGGGGGGACGGGCCGGGGAGCTGTTTTTT
TRBV18	15	TRBD1	NA	TRBJ2-3	CASSPTGQGIGTQYF	TGTGCCAGCTCACCCACGGGACAGGGGATTGGTACGCAGTATTTT
TRBV4-1	15	TRBD1	NA	TRBJ2-7	CASSQTGTGDYEQYF	TGCGCCAGCAGCCAAACCGGGACAGGGGACTACGAGCAGTACTTC
TRBV3-1/TRBV3-2	13	NA	NA	TRBJ2-5	CASSQNREETQYF	TGTGCCAGCAGCCAAAACAGGGAAGAGACCCAGTACTTC
TRBV28	14	NA	NA	TRBJ2-7	CASSSPTPSYEQYF	TGTGCCAGCAGCTCCCCGACACCGTCCTACGAGCAGTACTTC
TRBV6-5	13	NA	once	TRBJ2-7	CASSYSAAREQYF	TGTGCCAGCAGTTACTCGGCAGCTAGGGAGCAGTACTTC
TRBV6-2/TRBV6-3	16	TRBD2	NA	TRBJ2-2	CASSYYSLAGPGELFF	TGTGCCAGCAGTTACTATTCCCTAGCGGGCCCCGGGGAGCTGTTTTTT
TRBV9	15	NA	NA	TRBJ2-3	CASSPPSGSTDTQYF	TGTGCCAGCAGCCCCCCCAGCGGGTCGACAGATACGCAGTATTTT
TRBV7-9	16	TRBD2	NA	TRBJ2-5	CASSLYSGRNQETQYF	TGTGCCAGCAGCTTATATAGCGGGAGGAACCAAGAGACCCAGTACTTC
TRBV30	14	TRBD2	NA	TRBJ2-7	CAWSFSGSSYEQYF	TGTGCCTGGAGCTTTAGCGGGAGTTCCTACGAGCAGTACTTC
TRBV6-5	15	TRBD1	NA	TRBJ1-2	CASSYGLGTGLDYTF	TGTGCCAGCAGTTATGGCCTCGGGACAGGGTTGGACTACACCTTC
TRBV30	15	NA	NA	TRBJ1-6	CAWSPSGSYNSPLHF	TGTGCCTGGAGTCCGTCAGGCTCCTATAATTCACCCCTCCACTTT
TRBV7-9	18	TRBD1	few	TRBJ1-2	CASSRLEGYRGRDYGYTF	TGTGCCAGCAGCCGACTCGAGGGATACAGGGGGCGAGACTATGGCTACACCTTC
TRBV18	13	NA	NA	TRBJ1-2	CATSSSSQDGYTF	TGTGCCACCAGCTCATCGTCTCAGGATGGCTACACCTTC
TRBV9	14	NA	NA	TRBJ1-1	CASSVASVNTEAFF	TGTGCCAGCAGCGTAGCTTCTGTGAACACTGAAGCTTTCTTT
TRBV7-2	15	NA	NA	TRBJ2-2	CASSSLWQGRGELFF	TGTGCCAGCAGCTCGCTTTGGCAGGGAAGGGGGGAGCTGTTTTTT
TRBV2	14	NA	NA	TRBJ1-2	CASSEQIGGTGYTF	TGTGCCAGCAGTGAACAAATAGGAGGGACTGGCTACACCTTC
TRBV28	15	TRBD1	NA	TRBJ1-5	CASISGTGKVQPQHF	TGTGCCAGCATCTCCGGGACAGGGAAAGTTCAGCCCCAGCATTTT
TRBV5-5	15	NA	NA	TRBJ2-1	CASIEQWAGYNEQFF	TGTGCCAGCATTGAGCAATGGGCGGGATACAATGAGCAGTTCTTC
TRBV5-6	12	NA	NA	TRBJ2-7	CASSLDIYEQYF	TGTGCCAGCAGCTTGGACATCTACGAGCAGTACTTC
TRBV18	15	NA	NA	TRBJ1-3	CASSPAGSTGNTIYF	TGTGCCAGCTCACCGGCGGGTAGTACTGGAAACACCATATATTTT
TRBV9	15	TRBD2	NA	TRBJ2-7	CASALGGGILYEQYF	TGTGCCAGCGCCTTGGGGGGAGGGATCCTCTACGAGCAGTACTTC
TRBV24-1	15	TRBD2	NA	TRBJ2-3	CATSPGAGKGDTQYF	TGTGCCACCAGTCCGGGAGCGGGAAAAGGAGATACGCAGTATTTT
TRBV6-5	14	TRBD1	once	TRBJ1-6	CASITGGWRSPLHF	TGTGCCAGCATCACAGGGGGCTGGCGTTCACCCCTCCACTTT
TRBV19	13	NA	NA	TRBJ1-1	CASAGAWNTEAFF	TGTGCCAGTGCTGGGGCGTGGAACACTGAAGCTTTCTTT
TRBV3-1/TRBV3-2	16	TRBD2	NA	TRBJ2-4	CASSRTSGGYSDIQYF	TGTGCCAGCAGCCGAACTAGCGGGGGATACTCGGACATTCAGTACTTC
TRBV24-1	14	NA	few	TRBJ1-5	CATSGRDSNQPQHF	TGTGCCACCAGTGGCCGGGATAGCAATCAGCCCCAGCATTTT
TRBV6-5	13	TRBD1	few	TRBJ2-3	CASSYYRGDTQYF	TGTGCCAGCAGTTATTACAGGGGAGATACGCAGTATTTT
TRBV2	17	NA	NA	TRBJ1-4	CASSDKVTGSAAEKLFF	TGTGCCAGCAGTGATAAAGTTACGGGATCTGCGGCTGAAAAACTGTTTTTT
TRBV3-1/TRBV3-2	13	NA	NA	TRBJ2-1	CASSQMTGNEQFF	TGTGCCAGCAGCCAAATGACGGGGAATGAGCAGTTCTTC
TRBV7-6	14	TRBD2	few	TRBJ2-7	CASSPGGGGYEQYF	TGTGCCAGCAGCCCCGGGGGGGGCGGCTACGAGCAGTACTTC
TRBV28	17	TRBD1	NA	TRBJ2-7	CASSLLSGTGSSYEQYF	TGTGCCAGCAGCCTCTTATCCGGGACAGGTAGCTCCTACGAGCAGTACTTC
TRBV28	15	TRBD2	NA	TRBJ2-1	CASREIAGGNNEQFF	TGTGCCAGCAGGGAAATAGCGGGAGGGAACAATGAGCAGTTCTTC